The T cell receptor (beta chain) described here comes from a study of T cell clones after liver transplantation. The overall study: Three of the eight recipients were HCV-positive; the rest had non-autoimmune, non-viral transplant indications.

Trimming cost V 6 bases and J 4 bases, with 6 bases left between them. This CDR3 has 12 residues. Germline V gene sequence: CDR1 MNHEY, CDR2 SVGAGI. Clones were read by immunoSEQ multiplex PCR, and TCRdb kept only the in-frame ones, dropping some. The data show tens of thousands of clones, with around four fifths seen just once and around 0.45% held by the top ten. The TCR comes from a human patient who received a liver transplant. A subset of T cells may come from the graft donor. The source material was CD4+ T cells from blood, sampled 45 to 47 months after liver transplant. The chain joins TRBV6-5 to TRBJ2-2; D possibly uses TRBD1 or TRBD2 (5 bases each). CDR3 in DNA: TGTGCCAGCAGGAGGGGCACCGGGGAGCTGTTTTTT. This sequence encodes CASRRGTGELFF.